This record concerns one T cell receptor beta chain sequence. The data stem from a study of cytomegalovirus exposure and HLA in healthy donors. Trimming took 6 bases from V and 4 from J; bases not matched to a gene: 7. The CDR3 consists of 15 residues. Germline-derived CDR1 and CDR2 are MGHRA and YSYEKL. In the PCR, 60 Vbeta and 13 Jbeta primers were used. TCRdb's table, derived via immunoSEQ multiplex PCR, lists solely in-frame clones and lacks some. Among 170,000 or so clones listed, 80% were seen once. The donors comprised healthy bone marrow donors. This chain links TRBV4-1 with TRBJ2-1, with TRBD1 matching 9 bases. This TCR was sampled from a boy between 5 and 17 years old in good health and CMV-seronegative. The sample consisted of PBMCs. CDR3 in amino acids: CASRPGTGKYNEQFF. CDR3 coding DNA: TGCGCCAGCAGACCCGGGACAGGGAAATACAATGAGCAGTTCTTC.